What follows is one T cell receptor beta chain and its context. Its specificity is not known. The data originate from a study of shared clonotypes between healthy human individuals. Turning to the study itself: Two women and three men aged 18 to 49 made up the donors. Overall study findings and caveats: Naive CD4 clonotypes overlapped across a handful of donors at roughly 5.1%. Across subsets, estimated richness was generally greater for naive than for memory populations.

Measured with immunoSEQ multiplex PCR; TCRdb has only the in-frame clones, and not every one. Of 1,400,000 or so clones listed, approximately 98.5% are singletons. The CDR3 contains 12 residues. The germline gives CDR1 MGHDK, CDR2 SYGVNS. V was shortened by 4 bases and J by 2 bases, with 6 bases between the two germline ends. Sequenced sample: naive CD4+ T cells sorted from blood. Subset described: CD45RA+ positively selected. The rearrangement links TRBV25-1 to TRBJ2-7, with D perhaps TRBD2 (5 bases). The TCR originated in a man aged 25-45 years in good health. The CDR3 region has the DNA TGTGCCAGCAGTGGAGCGGCCTACGAGCAGTACTTC. As protein: CASSGAAYEQYF.